Presented here are 17 T cell receptor beta chains from one specimen sequenced in a study of blood T cell repertoires in COVID-19. Only in-frame clones appear in the TCRdb table, and some are missing; sequencing was by immunoSEQ multiplex PCR. The table includes hundreds of thousands of clones, roughly 85% detected once. The sample comprised peripheral blood. Receptors originate from a human donor in a cohort sampled during active COVID-19.

The chain is built from TRBV18 and TRBJ2-3, with D hard to call. The length of the CDR3 is 13 residues. Germline CDR1 is KGHSH and CDR2 is LQKENI. V dropped 5 bases and J dropped 6 bases, with 12 bases sitting between them. CDR3 coding DNA: TGTGCCAGCTCAGCTGGAGTTTTGGATACGCAGTATTTT. Residues: CASSAGVLDTQYF.

V is TRBV27 and J is TRBJ1-5, with TRBD1 matching over 7 bases. In germline, CDR1 is MNHEY, CDR2 SMNVEV (reference sequence). J was trimmed by 5 bases and V by 5 bases; bases with no gene match: 9. CDR3 length: 15 residues. As DNA, the CDR3 is TGTGCCAGCAGTCTGGCAGGGGGGCTGTATCAGCCCCAGCATTTT. Translated: CASSLAGGLYQPQHF.

This chain links TRBV6-5 with TRBJ2-7, with a tentative D call TRBD1 (5 bases). Trimming removed 6 bases from V and 3 bases from J, with 15 bases in between. The V gene's germline CDR1 is MNHEY and CDR2 SVGAGI. CDR3 length: 14 residues. CDR3 region: CASRRSIDSYEQYF. The DNA for the CDR3 is TGTGCCAGCAGGAGATCTATTGACAGCTACGAGCAGTACTTC.

This chain joins TRBV12-5 and TRBJ1-6; TRBD1 aligns across 8 bases. The germline CDR1 and CDR2 sequences are LGHNT and FRNRAP. The CDR3 runs 18 residues. After removal of 1 base from V and 7 bases from J, the junction contained 12 bases not matched to a gene. The CDR3: CASGLDRQGMERNSPLHF. DNA for the CDR3: TGTGCTAGTGGTTTGGACCGACAGGGGATGGAGCGAAATTCACCCCTCCACTTT.

The chain has TRBV19 and TRBJ1-5; D unclear. Germline assignment: CDR1 LNHDA and CDR2 SQIVND (reference sequence). Trimming removed 5 bases at V and 5 bases at J, with 7 bases between. This CDR3 is 12 amino acids long. The CDR3 protein is CASSPRDQPQHF. The CDR3 DNA follows: TGTGCCAGTAGTCCGCGAGATCAGCCCCAGCATTTT.

The chain is built from TRBV5-1 and TRBJ2-7; D is perhaps TRBD1 (6 bases). From germline, CDR1 is SGHRS and CDR2 YFSETQ. Trimming pared 4 bases from V and 7 bases from J, leaving 9 bases between. The CDR3 consists of 11 residues. CDR3 sequence: CASSKTGEQYF. CDR3 in DNA: TGCGCCAGCAGCAAGACAGGAGAGCAGTACTTC.

The chain couples TRBV11-3 to TRBJ2-7; D possibly corresponds to TRBD1 (5 bases). In germline, CDR1 is SGHNT, CDR2 YENEEA. Trimming took off 1 base at V and 3 bases at J, with 13 bases between the two ends. This CDR3 is built from 15 residues. The CDR3 coding sequence is TGTGCCAGCAGCTTAGTTCCAGGGTTGAACTACGAGCAGTACTTC. It translates to CASSLVPGLNYEQYF. Supplemented by reference TRBV11-3 and TRBJ2-7, the full variable domain reads EAGVVQSPRYKIIEKKQPVAFWCNPISGHNTLYWYLQNLGQGPELLIRYENEEAVDDSQLPKDRFSAERLKGVDSTLKIQPAELGDSAVYLCASSLVPGLNYEQYFGPGTRLTVT.

V and J are TRBV11-3 and TRBJ2-1, with TRBD2 matching over 11 bases. From germline, CDR1 is SGHNT and CDR2 YENEEA. The V and J ends lost 5 bases and 7 bases, in that order; junction bases with no gene match: 7. This CDR3 is 15 amino acids long. DNA of the CDR3: TGTGCCAGCAGCGTTTCGACTAGCGGGGTAAATGAGCAGTTCTTC. It is translated as CASSVSTSGVNEQFF.

V gene TRBV5-5 combines with J gene TRBJ2-2; 9 bases are shared with TRBD1. V lost 4 bases and J lost 0; bases outside the gene matches: 13. The CDR3 is made up of 19 amino acids. Germline lookup yields CDR1 SGHKS and CDR2 YYEKEE (reference sequence). CDR3 region: CASSGTGRDIVANTGELFF. The CDR3 DNA sequence: TGTGCCAGCAGCGGGACAGGGAGGGACATAGTCGCGAACACCGGGGAGCTGTTTTTT. Complete variable domain (other parts from reference TRBV5-5 and TRBJ2-2): DAGVTQSPTHLIKTRGQQVTLRCSPISGHKSVSWYQQVLGQGPQFIFQYYEKEERGRGNFPDRFSARQFPNYSSELNVNALLLGDSALYLCASSGTGRDIVANTGELFFGEGSRLTVL.

This rearrangement joins TRBV29-1 to TRBJ1-1; possibly TRBD1 for D (5 bases). Trimming left V 6 bases short and J 1 base short, with 12 bases between. The CDR3 length is 13 residues. Per the germline V gene, CDR1 is SQVTM and CDR2 is ANQGSEA. The CDR3 region has the DNA TGCAGCGTATCCGGGGGGTGGAACACTGAAGCTTTCTTT. Its protein product is CSVSGGWNTEAFF.

On this clone itself: A much bigger clone sits one base away, suggesting this may be a read error. This rearrangement joins TRBV10-1 to TRBJ2-3; D not resolved. Germline V CDR1 and CDR2: WNHNN, SYGVQD (reference sequence). V was clipped by 3 bases and J by 4 bases, with 5 bases between them. This CDR3 has 12 amino acids. The CDR3 DNA follows: TGCGCCAGCAGTGAAATAGCAGATACGCAGTATTTT. Residues: CASSEIADTQYF.

J is TRBJ2-2 and V is TRBV15; TRBD2 might be the D (5 bases). The CDR3 is 16 amino acids. CDR1 is LNHNV, CDR2 YYDKDF, per germline (reference sequence). V was trimmed by 0 bases and J by 4 bases, leaving 12 bases between them. The CDR3 DNA is TGTGCCACCAGCAGAGATCGTAGGAGGAGCACCGGGGAGCTGTTTTTT. Protein: CATSRDRRRSTGELFF.

This sequence joins TRBV27 and TRBJ2-3, with a weak D call TRBD1 (5 bases). The V end was cut by 1 base, the J end by 5 bases, with 16 bases between. Germline V CDR1 and CDR2: MNHEY, SMNVEV (reference sequence). CDR3 length equals 16 residues. CDR3 amino acids: CASSLYRAQGVDTQYF. CDR3 in DNA: TGTGCCAGCAGTTTATATCGGGCCCAAGGGGTAGATACGCAGTATTTT.

The rearrangement joins TRBV6-5 to TRBJ1-4; D perhaps matches TRBD1 (6 bases). Per germline, CDR1 MNHEY and CDR2 SVGAGI. V shed 8 bases and J shed 3 bases, with 10 bases lying between them. This CDR3 has 13 amino acids. The DNA for the CDR3 is TGTGCCAGCCGCAGGGGAGCTAATGAAAAACTGTTTTTT. It specifies CASRRGANEKLFF.

The chain couples TRBV7-9 to TRBJ1-1; 8 bases are a match to TRBD1. Germline V gives CDR1 SEHNR, CDR2 FQNEAQ (reference sequence). The junction had 8 bases not matched to a gene; V was cut back by 5 bases and J by 0 bases. CDR3 length: 16 amino acids. The CDR3: CASSPRDRFMNTEAFF. CDR3 sequence (DNA): TGTGCCAGCAGCCCCCGGGACAGGTTTATGAACACTGAAGCTTTCTTT.

This chain joins TRBV5-1 and TRBJ1-2, with TRBD1 matching over 8 bases. The V segment lost 4 bases and the J segment 4 bases; nucleotides outside the gene matches: 3. CDR3 size: 13 residues. The germline CDR1 and CDR2 sequences are SGHRS and YFSETQ. CDR3 loop: CASSLDRAYGYTF. CDR3 in DNA: TGCGCCAGCAGCCTGGACAGGGCCTATGGCTACACCTTC.

The chain carries TRBV5-1 and TRBJ2-1; 7 bases agree with TRBD1. This CDR3 has 16 amino acids. Losses at the gene ends were 4 bases for V and 1 base for J; bases not matched to a gene: 8. From germline, CDR1 is SGHRS and CDR2 YFSETQ. The CDR3 reads CASSHRTGPSYNEQFF. The CDR3 coding sequence is TGCGCCAGCAGCCACCGGACAGGACCTTCCTACAATGAGCAGTTCTTC.